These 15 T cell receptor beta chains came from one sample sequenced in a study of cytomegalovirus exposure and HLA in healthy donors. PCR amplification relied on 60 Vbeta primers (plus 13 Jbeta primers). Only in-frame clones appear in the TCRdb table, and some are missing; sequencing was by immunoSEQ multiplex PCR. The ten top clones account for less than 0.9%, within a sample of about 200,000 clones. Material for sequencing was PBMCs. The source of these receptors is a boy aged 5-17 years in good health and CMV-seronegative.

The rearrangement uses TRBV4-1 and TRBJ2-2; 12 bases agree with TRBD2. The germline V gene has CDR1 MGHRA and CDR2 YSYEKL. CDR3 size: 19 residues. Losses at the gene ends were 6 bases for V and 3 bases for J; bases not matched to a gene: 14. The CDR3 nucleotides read TGCGCCAGCAGATTACGGGAGCTAGCGGGGGGGCGAGACACCGGGGAGCTGTTTTTT. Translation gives CASRLRELAGGRDTGELFF.

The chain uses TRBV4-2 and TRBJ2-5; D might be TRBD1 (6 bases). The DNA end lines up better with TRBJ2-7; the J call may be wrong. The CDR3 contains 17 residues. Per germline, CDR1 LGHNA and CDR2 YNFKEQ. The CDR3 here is CASSRTLPQGTSYEQYF. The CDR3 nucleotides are TGTGCCAGCAGCCGTACTCTTCCCCAGGGGACATCCTACGAGCAGTACTTC.

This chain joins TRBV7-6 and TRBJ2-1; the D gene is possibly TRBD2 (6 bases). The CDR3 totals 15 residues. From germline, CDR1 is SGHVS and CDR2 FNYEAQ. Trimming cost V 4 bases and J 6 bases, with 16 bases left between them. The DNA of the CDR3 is TGTGCCAGCAGCTCGGTCCGATTGGGGGGCAATGAGCAGTTCTTC. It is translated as CASSSVRLGGNEQFF. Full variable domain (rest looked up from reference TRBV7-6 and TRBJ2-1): GAGVSQSPRYKVTKRGQDVALRCDPISGHVSLYWYRQALGQGPEFLTYFNYEAQQDKSGLPNDRFSAERPEGSISTLTIQRTEQRDSAMYRCASSSVRLGGNEQFFGPGTRLTVL.

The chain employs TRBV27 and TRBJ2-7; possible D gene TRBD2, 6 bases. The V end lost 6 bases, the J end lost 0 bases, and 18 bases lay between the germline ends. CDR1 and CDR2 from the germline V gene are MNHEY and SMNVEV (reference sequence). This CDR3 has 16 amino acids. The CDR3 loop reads CASRNPSGRSSYEQYF. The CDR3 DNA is TGTGCCAGCAGAAACCCCAGCGGGCGAAGCTCCTACGAGCAGTACTTC.

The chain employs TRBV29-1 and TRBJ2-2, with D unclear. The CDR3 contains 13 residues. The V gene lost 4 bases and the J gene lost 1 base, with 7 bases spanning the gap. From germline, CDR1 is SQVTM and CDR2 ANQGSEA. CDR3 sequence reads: CSVVYGNTGELFF. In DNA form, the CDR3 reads TGCAGCGTTGTTTACGGGAACACCGGGGAGCTGTTTTTT.

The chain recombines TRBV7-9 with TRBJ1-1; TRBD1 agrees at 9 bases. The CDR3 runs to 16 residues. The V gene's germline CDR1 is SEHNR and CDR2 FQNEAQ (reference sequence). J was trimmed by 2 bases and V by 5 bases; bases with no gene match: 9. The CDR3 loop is CASSGAGTGHNTEAFF. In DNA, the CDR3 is TGTGCCAGCAGCGGGGCCGGGACAGGGCACAACACTGAAGCTTTCTTT.

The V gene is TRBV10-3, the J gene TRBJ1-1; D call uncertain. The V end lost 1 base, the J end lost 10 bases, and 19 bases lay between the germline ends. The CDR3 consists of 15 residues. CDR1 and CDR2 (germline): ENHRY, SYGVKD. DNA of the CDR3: TGTGCCATCAGTGAGTATGAAGGCTACCGAGAGGGAGCTTTCTTT. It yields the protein CAISEYEGYREGAFF.

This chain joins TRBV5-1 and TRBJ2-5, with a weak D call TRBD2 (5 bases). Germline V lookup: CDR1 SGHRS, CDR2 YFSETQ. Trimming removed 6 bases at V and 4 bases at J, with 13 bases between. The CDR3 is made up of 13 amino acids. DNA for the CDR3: TGCGCCAGCAAAGAGGGCCCCGCAGAGACCCAGTACTTC. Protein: CASKEGPAETQYF.

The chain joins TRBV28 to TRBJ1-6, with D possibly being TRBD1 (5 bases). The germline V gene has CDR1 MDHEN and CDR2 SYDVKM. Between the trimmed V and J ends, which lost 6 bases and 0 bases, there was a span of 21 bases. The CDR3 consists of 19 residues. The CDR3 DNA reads TGTGCCAGCAGCCGACCCGGACAAGGGATCAGCTCCTATAATTCACCCCTCCACTTT. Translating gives CASSRPGQGISSYNSPLHF.

CDR3 protein: CASSLKWEMDEQYF. CDR3 nucleotide sequence: TGCGCCAGCAGCTTAAAGTGGGAGATGGACGAGCAGTACTTC. V and J are TRBV5-1 and TRBJ2-7; perhaps TRBD2 as D (5 bases). V gave up 2 bases and J gave up 5 bases, with 14 bases separating them. Germline V CDR1 and CDR2: SGHRS, YFSETQ. The CDR3 contains 14 residues.

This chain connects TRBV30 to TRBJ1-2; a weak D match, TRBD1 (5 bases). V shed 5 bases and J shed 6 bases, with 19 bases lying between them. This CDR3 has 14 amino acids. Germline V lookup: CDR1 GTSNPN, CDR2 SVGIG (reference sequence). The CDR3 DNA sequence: TGTGCCTGGCGCTGGGTGGGGCGTGGGAATGGCTACACCTTC. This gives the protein CAWRWVGRGNGYTF.

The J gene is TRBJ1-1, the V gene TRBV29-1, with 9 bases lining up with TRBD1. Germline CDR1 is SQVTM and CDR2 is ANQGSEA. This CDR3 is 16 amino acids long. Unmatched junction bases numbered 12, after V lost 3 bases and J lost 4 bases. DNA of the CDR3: TGCAGCGTTGAGGACAGGGGAACTATAATGGGCACTGAAGCTTTCTTT. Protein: CSVEDRGTIMGTEAFF.

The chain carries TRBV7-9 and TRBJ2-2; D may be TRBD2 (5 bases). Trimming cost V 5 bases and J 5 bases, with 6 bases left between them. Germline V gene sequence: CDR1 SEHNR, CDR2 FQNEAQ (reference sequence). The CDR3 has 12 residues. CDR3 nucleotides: TGTGCCAGCAGCCGGAGGACCGGGGAGCTGTTTTTT. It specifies CASSRRTGELFF.

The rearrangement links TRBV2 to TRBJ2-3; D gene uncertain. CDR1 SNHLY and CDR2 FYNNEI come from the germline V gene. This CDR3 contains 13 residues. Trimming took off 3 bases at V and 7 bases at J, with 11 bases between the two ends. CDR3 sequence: CASSDSLHHTQYF. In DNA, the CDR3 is TGTGCCAGCAGTGACTCACTACACCATACGCAGTATTTT.

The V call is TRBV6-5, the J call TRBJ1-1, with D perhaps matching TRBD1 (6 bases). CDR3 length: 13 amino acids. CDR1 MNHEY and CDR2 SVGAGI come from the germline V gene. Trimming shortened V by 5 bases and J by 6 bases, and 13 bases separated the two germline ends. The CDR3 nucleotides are TGTGCCAGCAGTGGGGGCGATTACCCTGAAGCTTTCTTT. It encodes CASSGGDYPEAFF.